The entry that follows covers one T cell receptor beta chain sequence. Its antigen specificity is not known. The read gets to within 3 residues of the CDR3 end, and the germline J gene fills in the rest. According to the germline V gene, CDR1 reads KGHSH and CDR2 reads LQKENI. The CDR3 has 14 amino acids, counting the end cysteine and phenylalanine. The DNA shown is the part of the CDR3 that was read: 33 bases, in frame from base 1. The junction carries 10 bases between V and J, which are trimmed by 4 bases and 4 bases respectively. Every participant had a single incident cervical HPV16 infection, and prevalent HPV16 infections were excluded. Cervical HPV DNA was detected with MY09/MY11 PCR, and genotyping was done by dot-blot hybridization. Around 15 mL of heparinized blood were centrifuged, and the buffy coat was split into aliquots, frozen at -30 degrees C, and then kept at -80 degrees C. Genomic DNA was extracted from buffy coat specimens using QIAGEN kits.

TCR beta CDR3 regions were amplified by multiplex PCR from an average of around 1,200 ng genomic DNA per sample using the immunoSEQ assay. To correct primer bias, the assay used a complete synthetic TCR repertoire to set an amplification baseline. Amplicons were sequenced on the Illumina platform. On the study's bioinformatics: Sequence errors were corrected by clustering with frequency ratios and a modified nearest-neighbor algorithm, and the sequences were then analyzed in the immunoSEQ Analyzer using IMGT gene definitions. At each rarefaction depth, TCR richness and evenness were averaged across 20 rarefaction repeats, and any sample with fewer sequences than the depth was left out. V, D and J gene relative abundances were compared between groups with Wilcoxon rank sum tests, applying FDR correction. An intraclass correlation of about 96% for TCR richness and an average of roughly 76% across approximately 63 gene segments were obtained from the blinded duplicates. TCRdb mirrors the immuneACCESS table, restricted to in-frame sequences. Some clones are absent from its copies; in checked studies, under half trace to an unresolved V gene, and the reason for the others is unknown. That table furnishes V, J and clone size, whereas the DNA furnished D and trimming. The sample table gives some 21,000 clones. The ten most abundant clones make up roughly 24% of the sample.

This record comes from a study of T cells in women clearing cervical HPV infection (dated by TCRdb to 2016 to 2019). Regarding the research as a whole: The cases were 25 to 30 women with histologically confirmed HPV16-related CIN3 or worse, and 2 of those women had invasive cancers. Cases were matched to controls by age within five years and by the year the sample was collected. The parent cohort enrolled 9,800 or so women aged 18 or older in Guanacaste, Costa Rica, during about 1992 to 1994 and followed them for six to eight years. The controls were about two dozen women whose single incident HPV16 infection cleared within 12 months with no development of precancer or cancer. Median age was 34 years in cases versus over 37 in controls, and baseline characteristics did not differ significantly. Since HLA typing was available for only a few women, HLA type could not be ruled out as a confounder. Case blood was taken at the visit when the lesion was first identified, whereas control blood was taken when infection was no longer detected. Among cases, blood sampling occurred a median of around 160 days after lesion detection, with an interquartile range of about 80 to 230 days. The exploratory proof-of-principle case-control study was nested within the Guanacaste HPV Natural History Study in Costa Rica and compared TCR repertoires across cervical HPV16 outcomes. As quality controls, five blinded duplicates were added to each group, bringing the total to approximately 60 samples made up of some 50 participants and approximately ten replicates.

General conclusions and limits of the study: Cases had lower TRBV6-7 relative abundance than controls (about 0.1% versus 0.15%; Bonferroni P = 0.0008). Cases were distinguished from controls with an estimated AUC of approximately 0.79 by random forest classifiers combining richness and V gene abundances. CIN3+ cases had significantly higher TCR repertoire richness than controls across sequencing depths, but evenness did not differ between the groups. The cross-sectional design could not show whether associations preceded infection or resulted from it; effector/memory subsets and HPV-specific T cells were not isolated. T-cell numbers per sample were unknown, so richness differences could reflect varying T-cell content rather than repertoire biology.

The TCR originated in a woman between 18 and 75 years old with a cervical HPV16 infection that either progressed to CIN3+ or cleared (not recorded which). Sequenced: blood buffy coat. This sequence uses TRBV18 and TRBJ1-4; the D gene is perhaps TRBD1, on 6 matching bases. The CDR3 here reads CASSQDRYNEKLFF. Partial CDR3 DNA: TGTGCCAGCTCACAAGACAGGTATAATGAAAAA.